These 32 T cell receptor beta chains share one sample of origin, sequenced in a study of cytomegalovirus exposure and HLA in healthy donors. Use of 60 Vbeta and 13 Jbeta primers characterized the PCR. TCRdb keeps only in-frame clones here, not all; method: immunoSEQ multiplex PCR. This sample has about 70,000 clones, with approximately 60% found just once. The sequencing input was PBMCs. These receptors were taken from a young man in good health and CMV-seronegative.

The chain links TRBV5-3 to TRBJ1-1, with 7 bases that match TRBD1. TRBV5-3 is flagged as an ORF with uncertain function. There are 15 residues in the CDR3. With 1 base clipped from V and 3 bases from J, the junction kept 6 bases outside the gene matches. The CDR3 loop is CARSLRGREDTEAFF. For the CDR3, the DNA is TGTGCCAGAAGCTTGAGGGGGCGGGAGGACACTGAAGCTTTCTTT.

The V call is TRBV7-8, the J call TRBJ1-4, with D uncertain. Looked up from germline, CDR1 is SGHVS and CDR2 is FQNEAQ. Trimming took 2 bases from V and 5 from J, leaving 12 bases between them. The CDR3 loop spans 15 amino acids. CDR3 amino acids: CASSLLEDQNEKLFF. CDR3 nucleotide sequence: TGTGCCAGCAGCTTATTAGAGGATCAAAATGAAAAACTGTTTTTT.

This chain joins TRBV2 and TRBJ1-5; 8 nucleotides agree with TRBD1. Trimming at V came to 4 bases and at J to 10 bases, leaving 9 bases not matched to a gene. CDR3 length: 14 residues. Germline CDR1 reads SNHLY; CDR2 reads FYNNEI. The CDR3 loop reads CASSVMGQDDPQHF. CDR3 sequence (DNA): TGTGCCAGCAGTGTCATGGGACAGGACGATCCCCAGCATTTT. Looking up the rest from reference TRBV2 and TRBJ1-5 gives the full variable domain: EPEVTQTPSHQVTQMGQEVILRCVPISNHLYFYWYRQILGQKVEFLVSFYNNEISEKSEIFDDQFSVERPDGSNFTLKIRSTKLEDSAMYFCASSVMGQDDPQHFGDGTRLSIL.

This clone was detected a few times. CDR3: CASRLTGSHEQFF. CDR3 nucleotide sequence: TGTGCCAGCAGACTGACAGGTTCACATGAGCAGTTCTTC. The chain links TRBV27 to TRBJ2-1, with D perhaps TRBD1 (6 bases). Germline V CDR1 and CDR2: MNHEY, SMNVEV (reference sequence). V was clipped by 6 bases and J by 8 bases, with 14 bases between them. This CDR3 has 13 amino acids.

The chain links TRBV15 to TRBJ1-6, with D tentatively TRBD1 (5 bases). This CDR3 is 15 amino acids long. The ends were cut back, 0 bases at V and 9 bases at J, with 12 bases in the middle. Germline lookup yields CDR1 LNHNV and CDR2 YYDKDF (reference sequence). This chain's CDR3 is CATSREETVPSPLHF. The CDR3 bases are TGTGCCACCAGCAGAGAAGAGACAGTTCCTTCACCCCTCCACTTT.

This clone was counted only a few times. V usage is TRBV7-2 and J usage is TRBJ1-2, with TRBD1 matching 7 bases. CDR1 SGHTA and CDR2 FQGNSA come from the germline V gene. CDR3 length: 13 residues. Trimming cost V 4 bases and J 3 bases; bases outside gene matches: 2. CDR3 protein: CASSYDRDYGYTF. CDR3 bases: TGTGCCAGCAGCTACGACAGGGACTATGGCTACACCTTC.

This clone was picked up a small number of times. In nucleotides, the CDR3 is TGTGCCAGCAAAAAAGACAGGGTTAATTCACCCCTCCACTTT. Translated: CASKKDRVNSPLHF. This chain uses TRBV6-5 with TRBJ1-6; TRBD1 matches at 7 bases. With 7 bases clipped from V and 6 bases from J, the junction kept 6 bases outside the gene matches. Germline V gives CDR1 MNHEY, CDR2 SVGAGI. CDR3 length equals 14 residues.

The chain has TRBV20-1 and TRBJ1-2; unclear D gene. This CDR3 has 11 residues. Germline V CDR1 and CDR2: DFQATT, SNEGSKA (reference sequence). With 3 bases removed from V and 4 bases from J, the gap between germline ends came to 6 bases. CDR3 nucleotide sequence: TGCAGTGCTAGTGAGGTCTATGGCTACACCTTC. Amino acid sequence: CSASEVYGYTF.

The V call is TRBV7-2, the J call TRBJ1-1; TRBD1 matches at 10 bases. V shed 6 bases, J shed 2 bases, and the junction held 9 bases outside the gene matches. Germline CDR1 and CDR2: SGHTA and FQGNSA. This CDR3 is built from 16 residues. In DNA form, the CDR3 reads TGTGCCAGCAGATTATCCGGGACAGGGGTTAACACTGAAGCTTTCTTT. Protein: CASRLSGTGVNTEAFF.

This sequence joins TRBV4-1 and TRBJ1-4, with a possible D match to TRBD1 (5 bases). The CDR3 sequence is 17 residues long. V lost 2 bases, J lost 8 bases, and 21 bases lay in between. Germline V gives CDR1 MGHRA, CDR2 YSYEKL. The CDR3 loop reads CASSQSSSGPGQEKLFF. The CDR3 DNA follows: TGCGCCAGCAGCCAAAGCAGTTCCGGGCCAGGACAAGAAAAACTGTTTTTT.

This sequence joins TRBV25-1 and TRBJ1-5, with a weak D call TRBD1 (5 bases). Deletions cut 5 bases from V and 2 bases from J, with 16 bases between. Germline V gives CDR1 MGHDK, CDR2 SYGVNS. This CDR3 has 16 residues. Here the CDR3 reads CASSPNGGEGNQPQHF. In nucleotides, the CDR3 is TGTGCCAGCAGTCCAAACGGGGGGGAGGGCAATCAGCCCCAGCATTTT.

This clone was counted a single time. The chain uses TRBV19 and TRBJ1-1; 7 positions agree with TRBD1. The CDR3 consists of 13 residues. Germline V lookup: CDR1 LNHDA, CDR2 SQIVND (reference sequence). The J segment lost 5 bases and the V segment lost 6 bases, leaving 6 bases of the junction unmatched. CDR3: CASSPDRETEAFF. The CDR3 nucleotides are TGTGCCAGTAGCCCTGACAGGGAGACTGAAGCTTTCTTT.

This chain joins TRBV4-1 and TRBJ1-5; D gene unclear. Germline V gene data show CDR1 as MGHRA and CDR2 as YSYEKL. The CDR3 contains 16 residues. The V gene lost 0 bases and the J gene lost 1 base, with 10 bases spanning the gap. In nucleotides, the CDR3 is TGCGCCAGCAGCCAAGAACAAGTGTTCAGCAATCAGCCCCAGCATTTT. This translates into CASSQEQVFSNQPQHF.

The chain recombines TRBV6-5 with TRBJ1-2; TRBD1 matches at 8 bases. Per the germline V gene, CDR1 is MNHEY and CDR2 is SVGAGI. V trimming: 1 base; J trimming: 7 bases; junction bases outside the gene matches: 8. There are 15 residues in the CDR3. CDR3: CASSYYDRGFLGYTF. In DNA form, the CDR3 reads TGTGCCAGCAGTTACTATGACAGGGGTTTTCTTGGCTACACCTTC.

V and J are TRBV11-2 and TRBJ2-1, with 11 bases fitting TRBD1. Germline V CDR1 and CDR2: SGHAT, FQNNGV. This CDR3 spans 16 amino acids. Trimming at V came to 5 bases and at J to 4 bases, leaving 7 bases not matched to a gene. In DNA form, the CDR3 reads TGTGCCAGCAGCACCTGGGACAGGGGGTCTTACAATGAGCAGTTCTTC. It is translated as CASSTWDRGSYNEQFF.

This chain links TRBV5-1 with TRBJ2-3, with a possible D match to TRBD2 (7 bases). Germline V gene sequence: CDR1 SGHRS, CDR2 YFSETQ. This CDR3 has 16 residues. Trimming pared 4 bases from V and 7 bases from J, leaving 22 bases between. The CDR3 reads CASSPAERGGAYTQYF. The CDR3 DNA follows: TGCGCCAGCAGCCCCGCCGAAAGGGGGGGGGCTTATACGCAGTATTTT.

V gene TRBV19 combines with J gene TRBJ2-5; 7 bases align to TRBD2. The V segment lost 3 bases and the J segment 5 bases; nucleotides outside the gene matches: 9. This CDR3 is built from 15 residues. Germline assignment: CDR1 LNHDA and CDR2 SQIVND (reference sequence). In nucleotides, the CDR3 is TGTGCCAGTAGTATTCGAGCGGGGTCACGGGAGACCCAGTACTTC. Translation: CASSIRAGSRETQYF.

The chain joins TRBV6-5 to TRBJ2-2; D perhaps matches TRBD1 (6 bases). The germline V gene encodes CDR1 MNHEY and CDR2 SVGAGI. The CDR3 spans 15 residues. Trimming left V 5 bases short and J 10 bases short, with 20 bases between. The CDR3: CASSRTDSPASELFF. CDR3 DNA: TGTGCCAGCAGTAGAACGGACAGTCCCGCGTCGGAGCTGTTTTTT.

The count of this clone is one. The chain carries TRBV5-1 and TRBJ2-5; 9 nucleotides agree with TRBD2. Germline loops: CDR1 SGHRS, CDR2 YFSETQ. The CDR3 length is 15 residues. The V and J ends lost 0 bases and 4 bases, in that order; junction bases with no gene match: 4. This CDR3 reads CASSLEASGAETQYF. The CDR3 DNA is TGCGCCAGCAGCTTGGAAGCTAGCGGGGCAGAGACCCAGTACTTC.

Details on this clone: Other DNA sequences in the sample encode the same CDR3. The chain joins TRBV7-9 to TRBJ1-1; no firm D call. With 1 base removed from V and 4 bases from J, the gap between germline ends came to 7 bases. The CDR3 spans 13 residues. The germline V gene has CDR1 SEHNR and CDR2 FQNEAQ (reference sequence). The CDR3 spells CASSLGGGTEAFF. As DNA, the CDR3 is TGTGCCAGCAGCTTAGGAGGAGGCACTGAAGCTTTCTTT.

The table lists this clone with a few counts. V usage is TRBV6-5 and J usage is TRBJ2-1, with D perhaps matching TRBD2 (7 bases). The CDR3 has 15 residues. Between the trimmed V and J ends, which lost 6 bases and 4 bases, there was a span of 16 bases. The germline CDR1 and CDR2 sequences are MNHEY and SVGAGI. CDR3 nucleotides: TGTGCCAGCAGCCGGGCGGGGGCTCAGTACAATGAGCAGTTCTTC. It encodes CASSRAGAQYNEQFF.

The chain carries TRBV15 and TRBJ1-1, with 7 bases identical to TRBD1. The CDR3 contains 13 residues. CDR1 LNHNV and CDR2 YYDKDF come from the germline V gene (reference sequence). Germline trimming cut 5 bases from V and 3 bases from J; bases unmatched to any gene: 3. The CDR3 is CATSFDRDTEAFF. The CDR3, as DNA: TGTGCCACCAGCTTCGACAGGGACACTGAAGCTTTCTTT.

This clone showed up just a few times. This chain links TRBV5-1 with TRBJ2-7, with TRBD2 matching 10 bases. The CDR3 length is 16 residues. V dropped 2 bases and J dropped 5; count of bases not matched to a gene: 10. The V gene's germline CDR1 is SGHRS and CDR2 YFSETQ. CDR3: CASSFGERGGRNEQYF. Written as DNA, the CDR3 is TGCGCCAGCAGCTTCGGGGAGCGGGGGGGCCGGAACGAGCAGTACTTC.

The chain couples TRBV30 to TRBJ1-4; 9 positions match TRBD1. V dropped 1 base and J dropped 8; count of bases not matched to a gene: 5. CDR1 and CDR2 from the germline V gene are GTSNPN and SVGIG (reference sequence). This CDR3 comprises 14 residues. CDR3 amino acids: CAWSEGQGWEKLFF. CDR3 DNA sequence: TGTGCCTGGAGTGAGGGACAGGGCTGGGAAAAACTGTTTTTT.

This clone was recorded a few times. The chain couples TRBV5-4 to TRBJ2-5; TRBD1 matches at 8 bases. J lost 4 bases, V lost 3 bases, and 14 bases had no gene match. Germline V gives CDR1 SGHNT, CDR2 YYREEE (reference sequence). CDR3 length equals 17 residues. CDR3 coding DNA: TGTGCCAGCAGCTACCTACCTGGACAGGGTGGGGTAGAGACCCAGTACTTC. Residues: CASSYLPGQGGVETQYF.

The table lists this clone with a few counts. The chain recombines TRBV18 with TRBJ1-1; no clear D. Germline lookup yields CDR1 KGHSH and CDR2 LQKENI. The germline V and J ends were trimmed by 0 bases and 6 bases, with 11 bases remaining between them. The CDR3 loop spans 14 amino acids. This CDR3 reads CASSPPNGIPEAFF. The CDR3 nucleotides are TGTGCCAGCTCACCACCCAACGGGATCCCTGAAGCTTTCTTT.

The rearrangement joins TRBV4-2 to TRBJ2-3; 8 nucleotides align to TRBD2. Germline CDR1 and CDR2: LGHNA and YNFKEQ. The CDR3 has 18 amino acids. Germline trimming cut 0 bases from V and 2 bases from J; bases unmatched to any gene: 10. CDR3 DNA: TGTGCCAGCAGCCAAGAAACAGCCTCGCGGGGGGCCACAGATACGCAGTATTTT. It encodes CASSQETASRGATDTQYF.

This chain links TRBV29-1 with TRBJ1-2; TRBD1 is a possible D gene (5 bases). Germline V gene data show CDR1 as SQVTM and CDR2 as ANQGSEA. This CDR3 comprises 12 residues. V lost 4 bases and J 3 bases, leaving 9 bases between the germline ends. DNA for the CDR3: TGCAGCGTTGCGGGGGGGGACTATGGCTACACCTTC. As protein: CSVAGGDYGYTF.

The chain uses TRBV2 and TRBJ1-4; 11 bases fit TRBD1. CDR1 and CDR2 from the germline V gene are SNHLY and FYNNEI. Trimming took 4 bases from V and 6 from J; bases not matched to a gene: 10. The CDR3 is 17 residues long. The CDR3, as DNA: TGTGCCAGCAGTGCGCGGGCGAAGGGACAGGGGGATGAAAAACTGTTTTTT. It translates to CASSARAKGQGDEKLFF.

In its sample, this clone was seen once. The V and J genes are TRBV12-5 and TRBJ1-1; D possibly corresponds to TRBD1 (5 bases). This CDR3 has 15 amino acids. Trimming left V 2 bases short and J 0 bases short, with 10 bases between. CDR1 is LGHNT and CDR2 is FRNRAP in the germline V gene. The CDR3 loop is CASGLPPTVNTEAFF. DNA of the CDR3: TGTGCTAGTGGTTTGCCCCCGACAGTGAACACTGAAGCTTTCTTT. The whole variable domain, filled in from reference TRBV12-5 and TRBJ1-1, reads DARVTQTPRHKVTEMGQEVTMRCQPILGHNTVFWYRQTMMQGLELLAYFRNRAPLDDSGMPKDRFSAEMPDATLATLKIQPSEPRDSAVYFCASGLPPTVNTEAFFGQGTRLTVV.

The J gene is TRBJ1-1, the V gene TRBV7-2; D is unclear. V was trimmed by 4 bases and J by 0 bases, leaving 9 bases between them. The CDR3 is 14 amino acids. CDR1 and CDR2 from the germline V gene are SGHTA and FQGNSA. The CDR3 region is CASSYGILNTEAFF. CDR3 DNA sequence: TGTGCCAGCAGCTACGGGATACTGAACACTGAAGCTTTCTTT.

J is TRBJ1-1 and V is TRBV15; unclear D gene. The CDR3 length is 13 residues. Germline CDR1 LNHNV, CDR2 YYDKDF (reference sequence). V was cut by 0 bases and J by 6 bases, with 8 bases left in between. The CDR3 nucleotides are TGTGCCACCAGCAGAGATTTGTCATCTGAAGCTTTCTTT. This translates into CATSRDLSSEAFF.